This passage covers 21 T cell receptor beta chains from one sample sequenced in a study of blood T cells in healthy people across ages. For the second PCR, which ran for roughly 7 to 11 cycles, a sample-barcoded 5' primer and a J-beta primer mix were used. TCRdb redid the calling of the 5' RACE reads with MiXCR, one entry per CDR3 protein. The table has 1,500,000 or so distinct CDR3 sequences, around 59% seen once; the top ten hold about 6.7%. The specimen sequenced was blood. These receptors were taken from a young man in good health.

This clonotype was seen more than once but under ten times. The chain has TRBV27 and TRBJ2-7; D is undetermined. Per germline, CDR1 MNHEY and CDR2 SMNVEV (reference sequence). This CDR3 region has 13 residues. Trimming stripped 3 bases from V and 2 bases from J, with 8 bases between. The DNA of the CDR3 is TGTGCCAGCAGTTTGGCCGCACCCTACGAGCAGTACTTC. Protein product: CASSLAAPYEQYF.

This clonotype was counted a few times. The J gene is TRBJ1-1, the V gene TRBV7-9; D is unresolved. Looked up from germline, CDR1 is SEHNR and CDR2 is FQNEAQ (reference sequence). The CDR3 sequence is 13 residues long. The V end lost 5 bases, the J end lost 0 bases, and 7 bases lay between the germline ends. The CDR3 region has the DNA TGTGCCAGCAGCACCCGATTGAACACTGAAGCTTTCTTT. As protein: CASSTRLNTEAFF.

The rearrangement uses TRBV15 and TRBJ1-6; TRBD1 agrees at 8 bases. V shed 6 bases, J shed 11 bases, and the junction held 3 bases outside the gene matches. Germline V lookup: CDR1 LNHNV, CDR2 YYDKDF (reference sequence). The CDR3 has 12 amino acids. CDR3 sequence: CATRTGEAPLHF. CDR3 in DNA: TGTGCCACCAGGACAGGGGAAGCACCCCTCCACTTT.

This sequence joins TRBV7-9 and TRBJ2-4; TRBD2 is a possible D gene (5 bases). CDR1 SEHNR and CDR2 FQNEAQ come from the germline V gene (reference sequence). V shed 5 bases and J shed 0 bases, with 8 bases lying between them. The CDR3 consists of 14 residues. The CDR3 coding sequence is TGTGCCAGCAGCGGCGGACTAGCCAAAAACATTCAGTACTTC. Amino acids: CASSGGLAKNIQYF.

The chain uses TRBV20-1 and TRBJ2-1, with a possible D match to TRBD2 (6 bases). The CDR3 totals 16 residues. V lost 3 bases to trimming and J lost 0 bases, with 15 bases between them. CDR1 is DFQATT, CDR2 SNEGSKA, per germline (reference sequence). The CDR3 spells CSASPTTSYSYNEQFF. DNA for the CDR3: TGCAGTGCTAGCCCTACAACTAGCTACTCCTACAATGAGCAGTTCTTC.

V and J are TRBV20-1 and TRBJ2-1, with 10 bases identical to TRBD2. This CDR3 is built from 15 residues. V shed 4 bases, J shed 7 bases, and the junction held 10 bases outside the gene matches. Germline CDR1 is DFQATT and CDR2 is SNEGSKA (reference sequence). The CDR3 protein is CSATEAGGPRNEQFF. CDR3 sequence (DNA): TGCAGTGCTACTGAAGCGGGGGGGCCTCGTAATGAGCAGTTCTTC.

There are a few counts of this clonotype. The V and J genes are TRBV29-1 and TRBJ2-7; 7 nucleotides agree with TRBD2. J was trimmed by 0 bases and V by 5 bases; bases with no gene match: 4. This CDR3 contains 13 residues. Looked up from germline, CDR1 is SQVTM and CDR2 is ANQGSEA. As DNA, the CDR3 is TGCAGCGTTCTGGGCGGGAGCTCCTACGAGCAGTACTTC. This gives the protein CSVLGGSSYEQYF.

The chain is built from TRBV27 and TRBJ1-2; no reliable D call. CDR3 length: 12 residues. The ends were cut back, 8 bases at V and 4 bases at J, with 11 bases in the middle. From germline, CDR1 is MNHEY and CDR2 SMNVEV (reference sequence). The DNA for the CDR3 is TGTGCCAGCGGAATGGCTGGCTATGGCTACACCTTC. Amino acids: CASGMAGYGYTF.

The chain uses TRBV5-1 and TRBJ1-2, with D perhaps matching TRBD1 (6 bases). This CDR3 spans 15 amino acids. V lost 4 bases, J lost 5 bases, and 18 bases lay in between. Germline V gene data show CDR1 as SGHRS and CDR2 as YFSETQ. CDR3 loop: CASSLEGQGWYGYTF. DNA of the CDR3: TGCGCCAGCAGCCTTGAGGGCCAGGGGTGGTATGGCTACACCTTC.

The V gene is TRBV15, the J gene TRBJ2-7; unclear D gene. The CDR3 covers 13 residues. CDR1 and CDR2 from the germline V gene are LNHNV and YYDKDF (reference sequence). The ends were cut back, 4 bases at V and 8 bases at J, with 15 bases in the middle. CDR3 nucleotide sequence: TGTGCCACCAGCACCGACGACCGGGTGAAGCAGTACTTC. Its protein product is CATSTDDRVKQYF.

The chain uses TRBV29-1 and TRBJ2-3, with 7 bases matching TRBD2. The CDR3 length is 15 residues. The V segment lost 3 bases and the J segment 0 bases; nucleotides outside the gene matches: 6. Per the germline V gene, CDR1 is SQVTM and CDR2 is ANQGSEA. The CDR3 loop is CSVDKRGPSTDTQYF. The CDR3 nucleotides are TGCAGCGTTGATAAGCGGGGACCTAGCACAGATACGCAGTATTTT.

The chain recombines TRBV7-9 with TRBJ2-5; 11 nucleotides line up with TRBD2. CDR3 length equals 16 residues. Germline assignment: CDR1 SEHNR and CDR2 FQNEAQ (reference sequence). J gave up 5 bases and V 3 bases, and 8 bases lay outside the gene matches. In nucleotides, the CDR3 is TGTGCCAGCAGCTTCGATAGCGGGAGGGCCCGGGAGACCCAGTACTTC. Amino acid sequence: CASSFDSGRARETQYF.

The V and J genes are TRBV12-3 or TRBV12-4 and TRBJ1-1, with 7 bases aligning to TRBD1. V lost 4 bases to trimming and J lost 4 bases; unmatched junction nucleotides: 9. The CDR3 spans 15 residues. As DNA, the CDR3 is TGTGCCAGCAGTTCGAGACAGGGTATGGTCACTGAAGCTTTCTTT. It translates to CASSSRQGMVTEAFF.

The CDR3 DNA is TGTGCCAGTTCCCCTATCCAACAGGGAGACTATGGCTACACCTTC. Protein sequence: CASSPIQQGDYGYTF. The V call is TRBV4-2, the J call TRBJ1-2, with D possibly being TRBD1 (6 bases). CDR1 LGHNA and CDR2 YNFKEQ come from the germline V gene. With 9 bases removed from V and 3 bases from J, the gap between germline ends came to 20 bases. The CDR3 length is 15 residues.

This chain connects TRBV6-1 to TRBJ2-7; the D gene is possibly TRBD2 (5 bases). The germline CDR1 and CDR2 sequences are MNHNS and SASEGT. CDR3 length: 14 amino acids. The V end was cut by 6 bases, the J end by 9 bases, with 21 bases between. The CDR3 nucleotides are TGTGCCAGCAGGGGCTGGGGTACCAACAGCGGGCAGTACTTC. Translating it yields CASRGWGTNSGQYF.

The J gene is TRBJ2-7, the V gene TRBV10-3; D unresolved. Germline V gene sequence: CDR1 ENHRY, CDR2 SYGVKD. V shed 6 bases and J shed 5 bases, with 11 bases lying between them. The CDR3 extends over 12 amino acids. CDR3 DNA sequence: TGTGCCATCAGCCCCCAGGTAAACGAGCAGTACTTC. It yields the protein CAISPQVNEQYF.

The V and J genes are TRBV20-1 and TRBJ2-2, with D possibly matching TRBD1 (5 bases). The CDR3 sequence is 14 residues long. Per the germline V gene, CDR1 is DFQATT and CDR2 is SNEGSKA (reference sequence). V lost 3 bases to trimming and J lost 2 bases, with 10 bases between them. This chain's CDR3 is CSARGPVNTGELFF. DNA of the CDR3: TGCAGTGCTAGGGGGCCCGTAAACACCGGGGAGCTGTTTTTT.

The table lists this clonotype with a count of one. The chain links TRBV5-6 to TRBJ2-7; the D gene is possibly TRBD2 (6 bases). Trimming removed 8 bases from V and 4 bases from J, with 22 bases in between. CDR1 and CDR2 (germline): SGHDT, YYEEEE. This CDR3 region has 15 residues. CDR3: CASAMEGHGYYEQYF. The CDR3 DNA reads TGTGCCAGTGCTATGGAGGGCCACGGATATTACGAGCAGTACTTC.

The V gene is TRBV4-1, the J gene TRBJ2-4; 11 positions match TRBD1. Near its end, the DNA agrees better with TRBJ2-7, so the J call may be wrong. The CDR3 covers 16 residues. CDR1 is MGHRA, CDR2 YSYEKL, per germline. Here the CDR3 DNA reads TGCGCCAGCAGCCAGGAACCAGGACAGGGGGCATACGAGCAGTACTTC. Its protein product is CASSQEPGQGAYEQYF.

V is TRBV4-1 and J is TRBJ2-1; 9 bases are shared with TRBD2. The germline CDR1 and CDR2 sequences are MGHRA and YSYEKL. This CDR3 is built from 15 residues. Trimming took 5 bases from V and 6 from J; bases not matched to a gene: 8. The CDR3, as DNA: TGCGCCAGCAGCAATCCCCAGCGGGGGGTCAATGAGCAGTTCTTC. This codes for CASSNPQRGVNEQFF.

The chain joins TRBV18 to TRBJ2-7; D not certain. V lost 1 base and J lost 2, with 12 bases in between. Germline loops: CDR1 KGHSH, CDR2 LQKENI. This CDR3 comprises 15 residues. CDR3 amino acids: CASSPRPGVAYEQYF. The DNA of the CDR3 is TGTGCCAGCTCACCACGGCCCGGTGTTGCCTACGAGCAGTACTTC.